These T cell receptor beta chains were read from a single sample in a study of cytomegalovirus exposure and HLA in healthy donors. TCRdb's table, derived via immunoSEQ multiplex PCR, lists solely in-frame clones and lacks some. The table has 90,000 to 100,000 clones, 60% to 80% seen once. What was sequenced was PBMCs. The receptors were gathered from a female donor in good health and CMV-seronegative. Both conserved end residues are part of each CDR3. Each record gives: V gene, J gene, clone size, D gene, CDR3 DNA, CDR3 protein. The D gene is left open where the match is weak. Some rows mark clone size as missing; the rest say once, few, many or name a class of expanded clone.

TRBV28	TRBJ2-3	.	.	TGTGCCAGCAGTTTGGGGGGAGCTAGCACAGATACGCAGTATTTT	CASSLGGASTDTQYF
TRBV19	TRBJ2-5	.	TRBD2	TGTGCCAGTAGTATACCCGGGACTAGCGGGAGAAGGAAAGAGACCCAGTACTTC	CASSIPGTSGRRKETQYF
TRBV28	TRBJ2-7	few	TRBD2	TGTGCCAGCAGGGAGCGGTTTAGTCGGACTAGCGACGAGCAGTACTTC	CASRERFSRTSDEQYF
TRBV5-1	TRBJ2-7	once	TRBD2	TGCGCCAGCGGACTAGCGGGGCCCTACGAGCAGTACTTC	CASGLAGPYEQYF
TRBV10-2	TRBJ2-1	.	.	TGCGCCAGCAGTGAGTTCGGGATCTACAATGAGCAGTTCTTC	CASSEFGIYNEQFF
TRBV23-1	TRBJ2-7	once	TRBD2	TGCGCCAGCAGTCACCCCCGGGTAGCGGGGCCTGCCTACGAGCAGTACTTC	CASSHPRVAGPAYEQYF
TRBV6-1	TRBJ1-2	.	.	TGTGCCAGCAGTGATAGTAAAGCCGTAGGCTACACCTTC	CASSDSKAVGYTF
TRBV6-5	TRBJ1-3	.	.	TGTGCCAGCAGTCCTTCGGGAGTCTCTGGAAACACCATATATTTT	CASSPSGVSGNTIYF
TRBV19	TRBJ2-3	few	TRBD2	TGTGCCAGTAGTATAGTTTTGGCTAGCGGGAACACAGATACGCAGTATTTT	CASSIVLASGNTDTQYF
TRBV7-9	TRBJ1-2	.	.	TGTGCCAGCAGCCCTGGGCAGGGGATTAACTATGGCTACACCTTC	CASSPGQGINYGYTF
TRBV11-2	TRBJ2-7	.	.	TGTGCCAGCAGCTTACGAGTAGTTGGACTCTACGAGCAGTACTTC	CASSLRVVGLYEQYF
TRBV5-1	TRBJ1-1	.	.	TGCGCCAGCAGCTTGGTGGGGGGTAACACTGAAGCTTTCTTT	CASSLVGGNTEAFF
TRBV5-4	TRBJ2-2	.	TRBD1	TGTGCCAGCAGCTTTCCCGGACAGGATTACGGGGAGCTGTTTTTT	CASSFPGQDYGELFF
TRBV7-7	TRBJ2-2	.	.	TGTGCAATTGCCGTTGGGCGGGTCCCCACCGGGGAGCTGTTTTTT	CAIAVGRVPTGELFF
TRBV29-1	TRBJ2-2	few	TRBD2	TGCAGCGCCGGTCAAGCGGGAGCTACCGGGGAGCTGTTTTTT	CSAGQAGATGELFF
TRBV5-4	TRBJ1-2	.	.	TGTGCCAGCAGCCGACAGGACTTCTATGGCTACACCTTC	CASSRQDFYGYTF
TRBV5-1	TRBJ2-7	.	.	TGCGCCAGCAGCCCTGAGGCAGTTACCTACGAGCAGTACTTC	CASSPEAVTYEQYF
TRBV7-9	TRBJ2-7	.	.	TGTGCCAGCAGCTTAGGTTCCGGGTACCACTCCCTCTACGAGCAGTACTTC	CASSLGSGYHSLYEQYF
TRBV30	TRBJ2-5	.	.	TGTGCCTGGACACACATCGAAGAGACCCAGTACTTC	CAWTHIEETQYF
TRBV29-1	TRBJ1-1	.	.	TGCAGCGTTGCTTTGTCGGACAGAAACACTGAAGCTTTCTTT	CSVALSDRNTEAFF
TRBV5-4	TRBJ1-2	.	.	TGTGCCAGCAGCTTGGAAGCAGGATACTATGGCTACACCTTC	CASSLEAGYYGYTF
TRBV9	TRBJ1-6	.	.	TGTGCCAGCAGCGTAGAGGGATGGGAGCATTCACCCCTCCACTTT	CASSVEGWEHSPLHF
TRBV5-1	TRBJ2-7	.	TRBD1	TGCGCCAGCAGCTTGGAAGGGACAGGGGCCTACGAGCAGTACTTC	CASSLEGTGAYEQYF